The next 5 T cell receptor beta chains were all read from a single sample in a study of T cells in Graves' hyperthyroidism and ophthalmopathy. Amplification of TCR beta CDR3 regions was performed using RNA transcripts as template. First-round RT-PCR of the TCR CDR3 relied on the HTBI primer set. TCRdb reanalysed the multiplex PCR reads using MiXCR and keeps one entry per CDR3 protein. Of 200,000 to 250,000 distinct CDR3 sequences listed, about a sixth are singletons. Specimen: blood. The receptor source for this set is a man between 40 and 49 years old with Graves' hyperthyroidism.

This clonotype was seen many times. J is TRBJ2-5 and V is TRBV18; D may be TRBD2 (6 bases). The CDR3 spans 13 residues. CDR1 and CDR2 from the germline V gene are KGHSH and LQKENI. The germline V and J ends were trimmed by 1 base and 3 bases, with 6 bases remaining between them. The CDR3 loop reads CASSPRGEETQYF. DNA of the CDR3: TGTGCCAGCTCACCACGGGGGGAAGAGACCCAGTACTTC.

With respect to this clonotype: A much larger clonotype is one base distant, so this may be a read error. This chain links TRBV10-3 with TRBJ1-3; D ambiguous. Germline V gene data show CDR1 as ENHRY and CDR2 as SYGVKD. The CDR3 extends over 15 amino acids. The ends were cut back, 6 bases at V and 2 bases at J, with 14 bases in the middle. CDR3 in amino acids: CAISPIRTAGNTIYF. CDR3 bases: TGTGCCATCAGCCCTATCCGTACAGCTGGAAACACCATATATTTT.

The chain has TRBV25-1 and TRBJ2-7; D possibly uses TRBD1 or TRBD2 (5 bases each). The CDR3 spans 15 residues. V lost 5 bases and J 2 bases, leaving 16 bases between the germline ends. Per germline, CDR1 MGHDK and CDR2 SYGVNS. This CDR3 is CASSPPGTLAYEQYF. The CDR3 coding sequence is TGTGCCAGCAGTCCTCCCGGGACCCTGGCCTACGAGCAGTACTTC.

The genes are TRBV19 and TRBJ1-2; the D gene is possibly TRBD1 (6 bases). The ends were cut back, 2 bases at V and 7 bases at J, with 17 bases in the middle. Looked up from germline, CDR1 is LNHDA and CDR2 is SQIVND (reference sequence). The CDR3 spans 15 residues. The CDR3, as DNA: TGTGCCAGTAGTATACTCCAGGGGACCTATGGTGGCTACACCTTC. It yields the protein CASSILQGTYGGYTF.

This clonotype has at least ten counts. The chain uses TRBV20-1 and TRBJ1-1, with D hard to call. There are 13 residues in the CDR3. V lost 0 bases and J lost 5, with 10 bases in between. Germline lookup yields CDR1 DFQATT and CDR2 SNEGSKA (reference sequence). The DNA of the CDR3 is TGCAGTGCTAGAGATCCGGCCGCGACTGAAGCTTTCTTT. The encoded protein is CSARDPAATEAFF.